These 20 T cell receptor beta chains were all obtained from the same sample, sequenced in a study of identifying expanded T cells in peripheral blood (dated by TCRdb to about 2019). Library method: the immunoSEQ multiplex PCR assay. TCRdb mirrors the immuneACCESS table, restricted to in-frame sequences. Some clones are absent from its copies; in checked studies, under half trace to an unresolved V gene, and the reason for the others is unknown. The sample table shows approximately 97,000 clones, and about 91% are seen once. The biggest ten clones account for roughly 15% of the sample. Material for sequencing was blood. These receptors came from a person aged 18 to 75 in good health.

The V and J genes are TRBV10-3 and TRBJ1-1; the D gene is possibly TRBD1 (6 bases). V dropped 8 bases and J dropped 3 bases, with 13 bases sitting between them. Germline CDR1 reads ENHRY; CDR2 reads SYGVKD. CDR3 length equals 13 residues. In nucleotides, the CDR3 is TGTGCCATCGGGGGCAGGGAGGACACTGAAGCTTTCTTT. It codes for CAIGGREDTEAFF.

For this clone: The same CDR3 can be traced to other DNA sequences in this sample. The rearrangement uses TRBV5-1 and TRBJ2-1; TRBD2 aligns across 10 bases. Germline V gene lookup returns CDR1 SGHRS and CDR2 YFSETQ. V shed 4 bases, J shed 5 bases, and the junction held 3 bases outside the gene matches. The CDR3 has 14 residues. CDR3 sequence (DNA): TGCGCCAGCAGCCGTGGACTAGCGGACAATGAGCAGTTCTTC. As protein: CASSRGLADNEQFF.

The chain recombines TRBV11-1 with TRBJ1-1, with D possibly being TRBD1 (6 bases). The CDR3 sequence is 14 residues long. The germline gives CDR1 SGHAT, CDR2 FQDESV (reference sequence). V lost 1 base, J lost 5 bases, and 11 bases lay in between. CDR3 residues: CASSLDRVTTEAFF. In DNA, the CDR3 is TGTGCCAGCAGCTTAGACAGGGTTACGACTGAAGCTTTCTTT.

The chain links TRBV2 to TRBJ2-7; 11 bases align to TRBD1. Unmatched junction bases numbered 6, after V lost 7 bases and J lost 7 bases. CDR3 length: 13 amino acids. CDR1 and CDR2 from the germline V gene are SNHLY and FYNNEI. DNA for the CDR3: TGTGCCAGCAATGGACAGGGGGCGAGGGAGCAGTACTTC. It encodes CASNGQGAREQYF.

This clone has only a few counts. The chain links TRBV7-2 to TRBJ2-7, with D possibly TRBD2 on 6 matching bases. V shed 1 base and J shed 4 bases, with 8 bases lying between them. The CDR3 covers 13 residues. The germline V gene encodes CDR1 SGHTA and CDR2 FQGNSA. The CDR3 nucleotides read TGTGCCAGCAGCTTAGGGGGGGATTACGAGCAGTACTTC. Its protein product is CASSLGGDYEQYF.

The chain is built from TRBV19 and TRBJ2-7; tentatively, D is TRBD2 (5 bases). The V end lost 5 bases, the J end lost 0 bases, and 14 bases lay between the germline ends. There are 15 residues in the CDR3. CDR1 and CDR2 (germline): LNHDA, SQIVND (reference sequence). CDR3 DNA sequence: TGTGCCAGTAGTTTACGGACTGCGAGCTCCTACGAGCAGTACTTC. Translation: CASSLRTASSYEQYF.

The V call is TRBV9, the J call TRBJ2-1, with 7 bases matching TRBD2. Trimming cost V 0 bases and J 3 bases; bases outside gene matches: 9. CDR3 length: 17 amino acids. Looked up from germline, CDR1 is SGDLS and CDR2 is YYNGEE. The CDR3 DNA reads TGTGCCAGCAGCGTAGCTTATGGCGGGGGTATCTACAATGAGCAGTTCTTC. Its translation is CASSVAYGGGIYNEQFF.

The rearrangement joins TRBV6-5 to TRBJ1-1, with a weak D call TRBD1 (5 bases). The CDR3 spans 14 residues. Per germline, CDR1 MNHEY and CDR2 SVGAGI. V dropped 3 bases and J dropped 3 bases, with 11 bases sitting between them. CDR3 nucleotide sequence: TGTGCCAGCAGTTATGGGACTCGGGACACTGAAGCTTTCTTT. It specifies CASSYGTRDTEAFF.

This chain uses TRBV6-4 with TRBJ2-2; tentatively, D is TRBD2 (5 bases). V shed 4 bases and J shed 1 base, with 10 bases lying between them. Germline V CDR1 and CDR2: MRHNA, SNTAGT. CDR3 size: 15 residues. CDR3 sequence reads: CASSADGGNTGELFF. The CDR3 bases are TGTGCCAGCAGTGCGGACGGAGGGAACACCGGGGAGCTGTTTTTT.

The genes are TRBV19 and TRBJ2-7; D may be TRBD1 (5 bases). The CDR3 extends over 14 amino acids. With 8 bases removed from V and 3 bases from J, the gap between germline ends came to 17 bases. The germline V gene has CDR1 LNHDA and CDR2 SQIVND (reference sequence). Here the CDR3 DNA reads TGTGCCAGTGGACCGAGGACACCCGACTACGAGCAGTACTTC. Residues: CASGPRTPDYEQYF.

J is TRBJ2-7 and V is TRBV7-9; D is possibly TRBD1 (5 bases). Germline V gives CDR1 SEHNR, CDR2 FQNEAQ (reference sequence). CDR3 length equals 15 residues. V lost 1 base and J lost 0, with 10 bases in between. The CDR3 loop reads CASSLVGASSYEQYF. The CDR3 nucleotides are TGTGCCAGCAGCTTAGTAGGGGCCAGCTCCTACGAGCAGTACTTC.

The V and J genes are TRBV7-8 and TRBJ2-1; no clear D gene. Trimming shortened V by 4 bases and J by 7 bases, and 11 bases separated the two germline ends. Germline-derived CDR1 and CDR2 are SGHVS and FQNEAQ. This CDR3 comprises 13 residues. The CDR3 region is CASSSETWNEQFF. CDR3 in DNA: TGTGCCAGCAGCTCGGAGACTTGGAATGAGCAGTTCTTC.

The chain is built from TRBV10-1 and TRBJ2-7; D is ambiguous. V lost 4 bases, J lost 0 bases, and 13 bases lay in between. CDR3 size: 15 residues. The V gene's germline CDR1 is WNHNN and CDR2 SYGVQD (reference sequence). CDR3 nucleotides: TGCGCCAGCAGTGCCTATCAAACTCCCTCCTACGAGCAGTACTTC. Translation: CASSAYQTPSYEQYF.

This chain links TRBV6-6 with TRBJ2-1; no clear D. CDR3 length: 13 residues. CDR1 is MNHNY, CDR2 SVGAGI, per germline (reference sequence). The V end lost 6 bases, the J end lost 5 bases, and 11 bases lay between the germline ends. The CDR3 reads CASRKGLDNEQFF. The CDR3 bases are TGTGCCAGCAGAAAGGGATTGGACAATGAGCAGTTCTTC.

The rearrangement links TRBV18 to TRBJ1-1; TRBD1 is a possible D gene (5 bases). CDR3 length: 16 residues. Trimming pared 5 bases from V and 5 bases from J, leaving 21 bases between. Germline lookup yields CDR1 KGHSH and CDR2 LQKENI. The CDR3 loop reads CASSWGGFGEKTEAFF. CDR3 nucleotide sequence: TGTGCCAGCTCATGGGGCGGGTTCGGAGAAAAGACTGAAGCTTTCTTT.

The V gene is TRBV19, the J gene TRBJ1-5; the D is unclear. Germline V lookup: CDR1 LNHDA, CDR2 SQIVND (reference sequence). The CDR3 sequence is 13 residues long. With 5 bases removed from V and 7 bases from J, the gap between germline ends came to 12 bases. The CDR3 protein is CASSGGSGQPQHF. CDR3 bases: TGTGCCAGTAGTGGAGGGAGCGGGCAGCCCCAGCATTTT.

This rearrangement joins TRBV7-3 to TRBJ2-3; D may be TRBD2 (5 bases). The CDR3 spans 15 residues. The V and J ends lost 5 bases and 2 bases respectively, with 14 bases between them. Germline loops: CDR1 SGHTA, CDR2 FQGTGA. CDR3 amino acids: CASSTNGVTTDTQYF. The CDR3 nucleotides are TGTGCCAGCAGCACAAACGGGGTTACCACAGATACGCAGTATTTT.

The genes are TRBV28 and TRBJ2-7, with D tentatively TRBD1 or TRBD2 (5 bases each). V lost 3 bases, J lost 5 bases, and 14 bases lay in between. CDR1 is MDHEN, CDR2 SYDVKM, per germline. This CDR3 region has 14 residues. The CDR3 spells CASSFIAGTHEQYF. Here the CDR3 DNA reads TGTGCCAGCAGTTTTATTGCAGGGACCCACGAGCAGTACTTC. Full variable domain (remainder filled in from reference TRBV28 and TRBJ2-7): DVKVTQSSRYLVKRTGEKVFLECVQDMDHENMFWYRQDPGLGLRLIYFSYDVKMKEKGDIPEGYSVSREKKERFSLILESASTNQTSMYLCASSFIAGTHEQYFGPGTRLTVT.

The chain joins TRBV7-9 to TRBJ2-7, with TRBD2 matching 12 bases. Trimming cost V 1 base and J 2 bases; bases outside gene matches: 6. The germline V gene encodes CDR1 SEHNR and CDR2 FQNEAQ (reference sequence). The length of the CDR3 is 17 residues. CDR3 region: CASSLGRTSGATYEQYF. DNA for the CDR3: TGTGCCAGCAGCTTAGGGCGGACTAGCGGGGCAACCTACGAGCAGTACTTC.

The chain links TRBV11-1 to TRBJ2-5, with 12 nucleotides matching TRBD1. CDR1 and CDR2 from the germline V gene are SGHAT and FQDESV (reference sequence). V shed 3 bases, J shed 4 bases, and the junction held 3 bases outside the gene matches. The CDR3 contains 15 residues. The CDR3 loop is CASSFRDRGRETQYF. CDR3 nucleotide sequence: TGTGCCAGCAGCTTCCGGGACAGGGGGCGAGAGACCCAGTACTTC. Complete variable domain (other parts from reference TRBV11-1 and TRBJ2-5): EAEVAQSPRYKITEKSQAVAFWCDPISGHATLYWYRQILGQGPELLVQFQDESVVDDSQLPKDRFSAERLKGVDSTLKIQPAELGDSAMYLCASSFRDRGRETQYFGPGTRLLVL.